These 24 T cell receptor beta chains share one sample of origin, sequenced in a study of cytomegalovirus exposure and HLA in healthy donors. PCR involved 60 Vbeta and 13 Jbeta primers. Produced via immunoSEQ multiplex PCR; TCRdb's table is partial and in-frame only. The sample consists of roughly 180,000 clones, approximately 84% of them appearing once. The sequenced sample consisted of PBMCs. The receptors were gathered from a boy younger than 18 in good health and CMV-seronegative.

The gene calls are TRBV7-8 and TRBJ1-4, with D maybe TRBD1 (5 bases). The CDR3 consists of 14 residues. The germline CDR1 and CDR2 sequences are SGHVS and FQNEAQ. Trimming left V 2 bases short and J 4 bases short, with 8 bases between. The CDR3 nucleotides are TGTGCCAGCAGCTTACGGGGGGGTAATGAAAAACTGTTTTTT. Translation: CASSLRGGNEKLFF.

V gene TRBV7-9 combines with J gene TRBJ2-2; D not certain. CDR1 is SEHNR and CDR2 is FQNEAQ in the germline V gene (reference sequence). The CDR3 has 13 amino acids. V dropped 7 bases and J dropped 2 bases, with 8 bases sitting between them. This chain's CDR3 is CASILKNTGELFF. CDR3 sequence (DNA): TGTGCCAGCATTCTAAAAAACACCGGGGAGCTGTTTTTT. The full variable domain, in which reference TRBV7-9 and TRBJ2-2 provide the parts outside the CDR3, is DTGVSQNPRHKITKRGQNVTFRCDPISEHNRLYWYRQTLGQGPEFLTYFQNEAQLEKSRLLSDRFSAERPKGSFSTLEIQRTEQGDSAMYLCASILKNTGELFFGEGSRLTVL.

The chain is built from TRBV7-8 and TRBJ2-7, with 7 bases lining up with TRBD2. Per germline, CDR1 SGHVS and CDR2 FQNEAQ. The trim removed 1 base at V and 2 bases at J, leaving 5 bases unmatched. The CDR3 has 15 residues. Here the CDR3 reads CASSLELAPTYEQYF. CDR3 bases: TGTGCCAGCAGCTTAGAACTAGCGCCTACCTACGAGCAGTACTTC. Complete variable domain (other parts from reference TRBV7-8 and TRBJ2-7): GAGVSQSPRYKVAKRGQDVALRCDPISGHVSLFWYQQALGQGPEFLTYFQNEAQLDKSGLPSDRFFAERPEGSVSTLKIQRTQQEDSAVYLCASSLELAPTYEQYFGPGTRLTVT.

The rearrangement links TRBV11-3 to TRBJ2-1; 7 positions agree with TRBD2. Trimming cost V 5 bases and J 4 bases; bases outside gene matches: 11. Per germline, CDR1 SGHNT and CDR2 YENEEA. This CDR3 is built from 16 residues. CDR3: CASSAEPSGSYNEQFF. For the CDR3, the DNA is TGTGCCAGCAGCGCCGAACCTAGCGGATCTTACAATGAGCAGTTCTTC.

The chain couples TRBV30 to TRBJ1-5; TRBD1 aligns across 8 bases. Trimming at V came to 1 base and at J to 4 bases, leaving 0 bases not matched to a gene. The germline gives CDR1 GTSNPN, CDR2 SVGIG (reference sequence). The CDR3 sequence is 13 residues long. The CDR3 sequence: CAWSGQGNQPQHF. The CDR3 DNA follows: TGTGCCTGGAGTGGACAGGGGAATCAGCCCCAGCATTTT.

The chain couples TRBV11-2 to TRBJ2-7, with TRBD2 identical over 9 bases. Looked up from germline, CDR1 is SGHAT and CDR2 is FQNNGV. J lost 2 bases, V lost 1 base, and 6 bases had no gene match. There are 16 residues in the CDR3. CDR3 DNA: TGTGCCAGCAGCTTAGGTCTAGCGGGGAGCCCCTACGAGCAGTACTTC. Translating gives CASSLGLAGSPYEQYF.

The J gene is TRBJ2-1, the V gene TRBV7-3; a weak D match, TRBD2 (5 bases). This CDR3 region has 16 residues. Germline V CDR1 and CDR2: SGHTA, FQGTGA. Trimming took off 6 bases at V and 0 bases at J, with 15 bases between the two ends. Here the CDR3 reads CASSRLEGHSYNEQFF. The CDR3 region has the DNA TGTGCCAGCAGTCGACTTGAGGGTCACTCCTACAATGAGCAGTTCTTC.

The chain recombines TRBV19 with TRBJ2-3; D is perhaps TRBD2 (6 bases). The V end was cut by 3 bases, the J end by 0 bases, with 16 bases between. The germline gives CDR1 LNHDA, CDR2 SQIVND (reference sequence). This CDR3 is built from 17 residues. CDR3 DNA sequence: TGTGCCAGTAGTATCATCCTAGCGATCGTTAGCACAGATACGCAGTATTTT. Translation: CASSIILAIVSTDTQYF.

This chain joins TRBV5-1 and TRBJ1-2; D is perhaps TRBD1 (5 bases). Trimming shortened V by 4 bases and J by 4 bases, and 11 bases separated the two germline ends. There are 13 residues in the CDR3. CDR1 is SGHRS and CDR2 is YFSETQ in the germline V gene. As DNA, the CDR3 is TGCGCCAGCAGCGAAGACAGTCCCTATGGCTACACCTTC. Translation: CASSEDSPYGYTF. The whole variable domain, remainder taken from reference TRBV5-1 and TRBJ1-2, is KAGVTQTPRYLIKTRGQQVTLSCSPISGHRSVSWYQQTPGQGLQFLFEYFSETQRNKGNFPGRFSGRQFSNSRSEMNVSTLELGDSALYLCASSEDSPYGYTFGSGTRLTVV.

This rearrangement joins TRBV25-1 to TRBJ2-1, with D perhaps matching TRBD2 (5 bases). Germline CDR1 and CDR2: MGHDK and SYGVNS. V lost 3 bases to trimming and J lost 1 base, with 10 bases between them. The CDR3 is made up of 15 amino acids. CDR3 DNA: TGTGCCAGCAGTGACGCCGGGATATCCTACAATGAGCAGTTCTTC. Protein product: CASSDAGISYNEQFF.

The genes are TRBV6-6 and TRBJ2-5; maybe TRBD2 (5 bases). The ends were cut back, 5 bases at V and 5 bases at J, with 18 bases in the middle. CDR1 is MNHNY and CDR2 is SVGAGI in the germline V gene (reference sequence). The CDR3 is 15 amino acids. CDR3 DNA: TGTGCCAGCAGTCCCAGAACTAGATTTGGTGAGACCCAGTACTTC. Translated, it gives CASSPRTRFGETQYF.

V usage is TRBV5-1 and J usage is TRBJ1-1; possibly TRBD1 for D (5 bases). V was clipped by 5 bases and J by 1 base, with 9 bases between them. Germline V gene sequence: CDR1 SGHRS, CDR2 YFSETQ. The CDR3 is 13 amino acids. Here the CDR3 DNA reads TGCGCCAGCAGGGACAATTCGAACACTGAAGCTTTCTTT. Its protein product is CASRDNSNTEAFF. The full variable domain, rest sourced from reference TRBV5-1 and TRBJ1-1, is KAGVTQTPRYLIKTRGQQVTLSCSPISGHRSVSWYQQTPGQGLQFLFEYFSETQRNKGNFPGRFSGRQFSNSRSEMNVSTLELGDSALYLCASRDNSNTEAFFGQGTRLTVV.

The chain recombines TRBV6-5 with TRBJ1-2, with TRBD1 matching 7 bases. Germline V gives CDR1 MNHEY, CDR2 SVGAGI. V gave up 3 bases and J gave up 0 bases; unmatched junction bases: 7. The CDR3 runs to 16 residues. CDR3 sequence reads: CASSYTTGVSNYGYTF. CDR3 nucleotide sequence: TGTGCCAGCAGTTATACAACAGGGGTTTCTAACTATGGCTACACCTTC.

The CDR3 DNA is TGTGCCAGCAGCTTAGAGGGCAGGGCTGGGGCCAACGTCCTGACTTTC. This codes for CASSLEGRAGANVLTF. This chain connects TRBV11-2 to TRBJ2-6; possible D gene TRBD1, 5 bases. Trimming left V 0 bases short and J 2 bases short, with 8 bases between. Germline V gene sequence: CDR1 SGHAT, CDR2 FQNNGV. The CDR3 runs 16 residues.

This clone was detected only a few times. The chain carries TRBV27 and TRBJ1-1; 9 bases align to TRBD1. Germline V gene sequence: CDR1 MNHEY, CDR2 SMNVEV (reference sequence). The CDR3 spans 15 residues. J gave up 6 bases and V 4 bases, and 9 bases lay outside the gene matches. The CDR3 sequence is CASSSGGQGHPEAFF. As DNA, the CDR3 is TGTGCCAGCAGTTCCGGGGGACAGGGTCACCCTGAAGCTTTCTTT.

The chain is built from TRBV5-1 and TRBJ2-1, with 12 positions matching TRBD2. The germline V gene has CDR1 SGHRS and CDR2 YFSETQ. The CDR3 runs to 14 residues. The V gene end was trimmed by 5 bases and the J gene end by 10 bases; junction bases not matched to a gene: 7. CDR3 sequence (DNA): TGCGCCAGCAGGACTAGCGGGGGCCTCGGGGAGCAGTTCTTC. As protein: CASRTSGGLGEQFF.

The chain couples TRBV7-2 to TRBJ2-3, with 7 bases that match TRBD1. The ends lost 0 bases at V and 5 bases at J; junction bases unmatched: 5. The length of the CDR3 is 15 residues. CDR1 is SGHTA, CDR2 FQGNSA, per germline. The CDR3 bases are TGTGCCAGCAGCTTAGCCCGGGACAGCGGAGATACGCAGTATTTT. Protein sequence: CASSLARDSGDTQYF. Full variable domain (outside the CDR3, taken from reference TRBV7-2 and TRBJ2-3): GAGVSQSPSNKVTEKGKDVELRCDPISGHTALYWYRQSLGQGLEFLIYFQGNSAPDKSGLPSDRFSAERTGGSVSTLTIQRTQQEDSAVYLCASSLARDSGDTQYFGPGTRLTVL.

For this clone: This specimen includes other DNA sequences encoding the same CDR3. This rearrangement joins TRBV11-2 to TRBJ1-2; 8 nucleotides line up with TRBD1. This CDR3 is built from 13 residues. Germline CDR1 and CDR2: SGHAT and FQNNGV. V lost 4 bases, J lost 8 bases, and 6 bases stayed unmatched. The CDR3 here is CASSSGQGGGYTF. The CDR3 DNA reads TGTGCCAGCAGCTCCGGACAGGGAGGCGGCTACACCTTC.

This clone was observed a few times. This chain joins TRBV29-1 and TRBJ1-4; D may be TRBD1 (6 bases). Germline CDR1 SQVTM, CDR2 ANQGSEA. The CDR3 extends over 13 amino acids. V lost 4 bases and J lost 5, with 11 bases in between. DNA for the CDR3: TGCAGCGTTGGACAGGCCAGAAATGAAAAACTGTTTTTT. It translates to CSVGQARNEKLFF.

V and J are TRBV7-2 and TRBJ2-2, with D perhaps TRBD2 (6 bases). The V gene lost 5 bases and the J gene lost 4 bases, with 17 bases spanning the gap. This CDR3 has 16 amino acids. Germline CDR1 is SGHTA and CDR2 is FQGNSA. CDR3: CASSKEGPVATGELFF. In DNA form, the CDR3 reads TGTGCCAGCAGCAAGGAGGGGCCCGTAGCCACCGGGGAGCTGTTTTTT.

The chain couples TRBV15 to TRBJ2-1; D gene unclear. The CDR3 contains 13 residues. Germline values: CDR1 LNHNV, CDR2 YYDKDF (reference sequence). V lost 2 bases to trimming and J lost 6 bases, with 8 bases between them. CDR3 amino acids: CATSRFSSNEQFF. The CDR3 DNA is TGTGCCACCAGCAGATTTAGTAGCAATGAGCAGTTCTTC.

The CDR3 coding sequence is TGTGCCAGCAGTGATTACACAGCCAACACCGGGGAGCTGTTTTTT. Protein sequence: CASSDYTANTGELFF. The genes are TRBV2 and TRBJ2-2; D unresolved. Germline-derived CDR1 and CDR2 are SNHLY and FYNNEI. V lost 3 bases to trimming and J lost 2 bases, with 10 bases between them. The CDR3 is 15 residues long.

The rearrangement joins TRBV7-3 to TRBJ1-2, with D uncertain. Per the germline V gene, CDR1 is SGHTA and CDR2 is FQGTGA. The CDR3 is 13 residues long. The ends were cut back, 5 bases at V and 7 bases at J, with 14 bases in the middle. The CDR3 DNA reads as TGTGCCAGCAGCGCGACCGGGTTGGCTGGCTACACCTTC. This gives the protein CASSATGLAGYTF.

The chain uses TRBV6-5 and TRBJ1-2, with D unresolved. Trimming cost V 6 bases and J 8 bases, with 22 bases left between them. Germline V CDR1 and CDR2: MNHEY, SVGAGI. The CDR3 loop spans 15 amino acids. Written as DNA, the CDR3 is TGTGCCAGCAGGCAACCCGGTGCCGAAAGAAAGGGCTACACCTTC. Translated: CASRQPGAERKGYTF.